This T cell receptor (beta chain) was obtained from a study of T cell changes during pregnancy in multiple sclerosis. This clone was seen a single time. Trimming removed 2 bases from V and 3 bases from J, with 11 bases in between. Germline assignment: CDR1 MDHEN and CDR2 SYDVKM. The CDR3 covers 15 residues. Only in-frame clones appear in the TCRdb table, and some are missing; sequencing was by immunoSEQ multiplex PCR. The data contain about 45,000 clones, approximately 90% of them singletons. Sequences were derived from CD8+ T cells from peripheral blood mononuclear cells, sampled in the second trimester of pregnancy. This chain connects TRBV28 to TRBJ2-1, with D possibly matching TRBD2 (6 bases). The TCR sequence derives from a female donor with multiple sclerosis, enrolled in a pregnancy study. CDR3 DNA: TGTGCCAGCAGTTTAATCGGCGGGGACTACAATGAGCAGTTCTTC. Its protein product is CASSLIGGDYNEQFF.